This TCR beta chain was captured by sequencing in a study of identical twins. Points from the study as a whole: Monozygotic twins shared more out-of-frame TCR alpha than recombination models predicted.

For this clonotype: Its target is unknown.

TCRdb re-called the 5' RACE reads through MiXCR, storing one row per CDR3 protein. This sample has hundreds of thousands of distinct CDR3 sequences, with 15% to 20% found just once. The data also belong to a second study, concerning T cells expressing NK-cell markers. That work contributes: Of the CD8+ T cell pool in roughly six donors, roughly 1.0-8% was accounted for by dominant NKG2C+ clonotypes. Dominance of the CD3+CD56-NKG2C+ fraction by these clonotypes also held in several donors.

The clonotype originates from a woman under 30 in good health. Material for sequencing was PBMCs.

CDR3 DNA sequence: TGTGCCACCAGCAGAGACTGGAGGGTCCAAGAGACCCAGTACTTC. It yields the protein CATSRDWRVQETQYF. The chain couples TRBV15 to TRBJ2-5, with D perhaps matching TRBD2 (6 bases). Looked up from germline, CDR1 is LNHNV and CDR2 is YYDKDF (reference sequence). The CDR3 contains 15 residues. Trimming took off 0 bases at V and 1 base at J, with 9 bases between the two ends. Full variable domain (remainder filled in from reference TRBV15 and TRBJ2-5): DAMVIQNPRYQVTQFGKPVTLSCSQTLNHNVMYWYQQKSSQAPKLLFHYYDKDFNNEADTPDNFQSRRPNTSFCFLDIRSPGLGDTAMYLCATSRDWRVQETQYFGPGTRLLVL.